The 19 T cell receptor beta chains listed next were all sequenced from one sample in a study of T cell repertoires in cytomegalovirus infection. From the reads, TCRdb called clonotypes with MiXCR, one entry per CDR3 protein. The sample lists more than 400,000 distinct CDR3 sequences; about 26% were seen once. The specimen sequenced was PBMCs. The receptors were sampled from a human donor in good health (CMV status not recorded). Some clones in this sample may be carry-over from other donors' samples.

This clonotype was counted only a few times. The CDR3 loop reads CASSAVGGTDTQYF. DNA of the CDR3: TGTGCCAGCAGTGCCGTGGGCGGCACAGATACGCAGTATTTT. The V and J genes are TRBV6-1 and TRBJ2-3; no definite D call. CDR1 and CDR2 from the germline V gene are MNHNS and SASEGT. The CDR3 has 14 amino acids. Trimming removed 4 bases at V and 1 base at J, with 9 bases between.

This clonotype was recorded a few times. The chain is built from TRBV11-1 and TRBJ2-7, with D perhaps given as TRBD1 or TRBD2 (5 bases each). Trimming shortened V by 0 bases and J by 4 bases, and 16 bases separated the two germline ends. The CDR3 spans 16 residues. Germline CDR1 SGHAT, CDR2 FQDESV (reference sequence). The CDR3 loop is CASSLARGALWYEQYF. CDR3 sequence (DNA): TGTGCCAGCAGCTTAGCGCGAGGGGCGTTATGGTACGAGCAGTACTTC.

This clonotype was observed a handful of times. CDR3 sequence: CASSRKELDTQYF. DNA for the CDR3: TGTGCCAGCAGCCGAAAGGAGTTAGATACGCAGTATTTT. This chain joins TRBV5-4 and TRBJ2-3; D is undetermined. The CDR3 contains 13 residues. The V gene lost 4 bases and the J gene lost 5 bases, with 11 bases spanning the gap. The germline V gene encodes CDR1 SGHNT and CDR2 YYREEE (reference sequence).

This clonotype was observed a handful of times. The gene calls are TRBV6-6 and TRBJ1-1; D is ambiguous. Between the trimmed V and J ends, which lost 0 bases and 7 bases, there was a span of 6 bases. Germline V gene sequence: CDR1 MNHNY, CDR2 SVGAGI (reference sequence). This CDR3 region has 12 residues. The CDR3 DNA sequence: TGTGCCAGCAGTTACTCACAGCTTGAAGCTTTCTTT. It encodes CASSYSQLEAFF.

The chain is built from TRBV2 and TRBJ1-2; 10 bases match TRBD1. The CDR3 extends over 13 amino acids. Looked up from germline, CDR1 is SNHLY and CDR2 is FYNNEI. The V segment lost 8 bases and the J segment 4 bases; nucleotides outside the gene matches: 4. CDR3: CASQGQGPYGYTF. CDR3 DNA sequence: TGTGCCAGCCAGGGACAGGGGCCCTATGGCTACACCTTC.

This clonotype was detected many times. The chain joins TRBV7-2 to TRBJ1-2; tentatively, D is TRBD1 (5 bases). Germline V gives CDR1 SGHTA, CDR2 FQGNSA. This CDR3 region has 14 residues. V was pared by 3 bases and J by 3 bases, with 11 bases between. DNA of the CDR3: TGTGCCAGCAGCTTCCCCGGGACGGACTATGGCTACACCTTC. Its translation: CASSFPGTDYGYTF.

This clonotype was seen repeatedly, ten times or more. V gene TRBV7-2 combines with J gene TRBJ2-1, with TRBD1 matching 8 bases. Germline-derived CDR1 and CDR2 are SGHTA and FQGNSA. The CDR3 has 15 amino acids. V gave up 1 base and J gave up 2 bases; unmatched junction bases: 1. CDR3 DNA: TGTGCCAGCAGCTTAGAGGGACAGGCCTACAATGAGCAGTTCTTC. Its translation: CASSLEGQAYNEQFF.

This clonotype was detected only once. The gene calls are TRBV3-1 and TRBJ2-3, with TRBD2 matching 8 bases. The CDR3 consists of 15 residues. The junction had 4 bases not matched to a gene; V was cut back by 1 base and J by 4 bases. The germline V gene has CDR1 LGHDT and CDR2 YNNKEL (reference sequence). This chain's CDR3 is CASSQGAGASDTQYF. The CDR3, as DNA: TGTGCCAGCAGCCAAGGAGCGGGGGCCTCAGATACGCAGTATTTT.

This clonotype was counted many times. J is TRBJ1-2 and V is TRBV7-2; 7 nucleotides align to TRBD1. The CDR3 has 15 residues. Germline CDR1 SGHTA, CDR2 FQGNSA. With V trimmed by 2 bases and J by 3 bases, 6 bases remained unmatched. The CDR3 coding sequence is TGTGCCAGCAGCTTAAATACAGGGGATTACTATGGCTACACCTTC. This translates into CASSLNTGDYYGYTF.

V and J are TRBV28 and TRBJ2-6; D is possibly TRBD1 or TRBD2 (5 bases each). This CDR3 spans 17 amino acids. V was pared by 7 bases and J by 2 bases, with 18 bases between. Germline V gives CDR1 MDHEN, CDR2 SYDVKM. The CDR3 nucleotides are TGTGCCAGCACTAGGGACGCCGGTCGCCCTGGGGCCAACGTCCTGACTTTC. Protein: CASTRDAGRPGANVLTF.

This clonotype came up many times. The V gene is TRBV7-2, the J gene TRBJ2-1; 11 bases agree with TRBD1. The V gene end was trimmed by 7 bases and the J gene end by 5 bases; junction bases not matched to a gene: 7. CDR3 length equals 15 residues. Germline V gene lookup returns CDR1 SGHTA and CDR2 FQGNSA. The CDR3 coding sequence is TGTGCCAGCACCCAGCGGGGACAGGGGGACAATGAGCAGTTCTTC. The encoded protein is CASTQRGQGDNEQFF.

This clonotype was detected a few times. The V call is TRBV28, the J call TRBJ2-3; TRBD2 matches at 7 bases. Per the germline V gene, CDR1 is MDHEN and CDR2 is SYDVKM. V lost 5 bases and J lost 2; bases outside the gene matches: 16. The CDR3 has 18 residues. As DNA, the CDR3 is TGTGCCAGCAGTGGCCTCCCAAGGAGCGGGGCGTTCACAGATACGCAGTATTTT. Protein product: CASSGLPRSGAFTDTQYF.

The sample holds a few counts of this clonotype. V usage is TRBV10-3 and J usage is TRBJ2-5; 7 bases are shared with TRBD2. Germline V gene data show CDR1 as ENHRY and CDR2 as SYGVKD. V gave up 8 bases and J gave up 1 base; unmatched junction bases: 4. This CDR3 is 13 amino acids long. CDR3 sequence: CAIGGGIQETQYF. CDR3 bases: TGTGCCATCGGGGGGGGGATCCAAGAGACCCAGTACTTC.

This clonotype appeared a few times. The rearrangement uses TRBV28 and TRBJ1-5; the D gene is possibly TRBD1 (6 bases). The CDR3 sequence is 17 residues long. Germline V gene sequence: CDR1 MDHEN, CDR2 SYDVKM. V lost 4 bases and J 0 bases, leaving 16 bases between the germline ends. The CDR3 here is CASSYPPGALSNQPQHF. The CDR3, as DNA: TGTGCCAGCAGTTACCCCCCGGGGGCCCTTAGCAATCAGCCCCAGCATTTT.

The table lists this clonotype with many counts. The chain carries TRBV7-8 and TRBJ1-5; D unclear. Germline assignment: CDR1 SGHVS and CDR2 FQNEAQ. Trimming shortened V by 4 bases and J by 3 bases, and 10 bases separated the two germline ends. CDR3 length: 14 amino acids. Here the CDR3 DNA reads TGTGCCAGCAGCTCCAGAGTTTCCAATCAGCCCCAGCATTTT. The encoded protein is CASSSRVSNQPQHF.

The V gene is TRBV10-3, the J gene TRBJ1-5; TRBD1 might be the D (5 bases). The V end was cut by 3 bases, the J end by 1 base, with 13 bases between. The CDR3 loop spans 16 amino acids. Germline CDR1 ENHRY, CDR2 SYGVKD. CDR3 loop: CAISDQEGLSNQPQHF. The DNA of the CDR3 is TGTGCCATCAGTGATCAAGAGGGGCTGAGCAATCAGCCCCAGCATTTT.

Many counts were recorded for this clonotype. This chain connects TRBV7-2 to TRBJ2-7; 7 bases match TRBD2. The germline CDR1 and CDR2 sequences are SGHTA and FQGNSA. J gave up 2 bases and V 2 bases, and 3 bases lay outside the gene matches. The CDR3 contains 14 residues. The CDR3: CASSLSGTTYEQYF. In DNA form, the CDR3 reads TGTGCCAGCAGCTTAAGCGGGACTACCTACGAGCAGTACTTC.

This clonotype was detected once. V is TRBV20-1 and J is TRBJ2-7, with D tentatively TRBD2 (7 bases). Germline lookup yields CDR1 DFQATT and CDR2 SNEGSKA (reference sequence). Deletions cut 2 bases from V and 3 bases from J, with 17 bases between. CDR3 size: 15 residues. CDR3 region: CSARSREGGNYEQYF. Here the CDR3 DNA reads TGCAGTGCTAGATCTAGGGAGGGGGGGAACTACGAGCAGTACTTC.

The sample holds a few counts of this clonotype. The CDR3 nucleotides are TGCGCCAGCAGCCCTCGGGGAGGGGCGGATGAAAAACTGTTTTTT. Translation: CASSPRGGADEKLFF. V and J are TRBV5-1 and TRBJ1-4; TRBD1 might be the D (5 bases). The germline V gene encodes CDR1 SGHRS and CDR2 YFSETQ. The CDR3 spans 15 residues. V was trimmed by 4 bases and J by 6 bases, leaving 16 bases between them.